Below are 20 T cell receptor beta chains sequenced from a single sample in a study of radiation and T cells in renal cell carcinoma. As to time point: baseline pretreatment blood. Treatment in this sample: 15 Gy SBRT to primary tumor, nephrectomy 4 weeks later. TCRdb's copy holds only in-frame clones and misses some; the assay was immunoSEQ multiplex PCR. The sample yields under 65,000 clones, around 72% seen once. Sequenced here: blood, sampled from a patient whose treatment included radiotherapy and nephrectomy. These TCRs come from a man in his sixties with renal cell carcinoma.

The chain combines TRBV11-2 with TRBJ1-1; D unclear. V was trimmed by 3 bases and J by 1 base, leaving 9 bases between them. CDR3 length: 14 amino acids. Germline CDR1 SGHAT, CDR2 FQNNGV. The CDR3: CASSFLDSNTEAFF. As DNA, the CDR3 is TGTGCCAGCAGCTTCTTGGACTCGAACACTGAAGCTTTCTTT.

The J gene is TRBJ2-1, the V gene TRBV7-8; 11 nucleotides agree with TRBD2. The V segment lost 4 bases and the J segment 3 bases; nucleotides outside the gene matches: 5. The CDR3 consists of 16 residues. Germline values: CDR1 SGHVS, CDR2 FQNEAQ. CDR3 protein: CASSSGLAEYYNEQFF. CDR3 sequence (DNA): TGTGCCAGCAGCTCGGGACTAGCGGAATACTACAATGAGCAGTTCTTC.

The rearrangement uses TRBV30 and TRBJ1-3; D is perhaps TRBD1 (6 bases). This CDR3 has 13 residues. Looked up from germline, CDR1 is GTSNPN and CDR2 is SVGIG (reference sequence). The V gene lost 7 bases and the J gene lost 2 bases, with 12 bases spanning the gap. In DNA, the CDR3 is TGTGCCTACAAACAGGGAGCTGGAAACACCATATATTTT. Amino acids: CAYKQGAGNTIYF. Full variable domain (missing parts from reference TRBV30 and TRBJ1-3): SQTIHQWPATLVQPVGSPLSLECTVEGTSNPNLYWYRQAAGRGLQLLFYSVGIGQISSEVPQNLSASRPQDRQFILSSKKLLLSDSGFYLCAYKQGAGNTIYFGEGSWLTVV.

The chain joins TRBV27 to TRBJ2-1, with 9 bases matching TRBD2. The CDR3 has 15 amino acids. The V gene end was trimmed by 8 bases and the J gene end by 7 bases; junction bases not matched to a gene: 12. CDR1 MNHEY and CDR2 SMNVEV come from the germline V gene (reference sequence). CDR3 coding DNA: TGTGCCAGCGGGGGAGGCGGGAGGGCCCTAAATGAGCAGTTCTTC. It specifies CASGGGGRALNEQFF.

The V gene is TRBV30, the J gene TRBJ1-1; 7 positions agree with TRBD1. V lost 2 bases and J lost 5; bases outside the gene matches: 5. The CDR3 runs 13 residues. CDR1 and CDR2 from the germline V gene are GTSNPN and SVGIG (reference sequence). The CDR3 loop reads CAWSTQGVTEAFF. CDR3 nucleotide sequence: TGTGCCTGGAGTACCCAGGGGGTTACTGAAGCTTTCTTT.

This clone was seen only a few times. The chain carries TRBV11-2 and TRBJ2-2; the D gene could be TRBD1 or TRBD2 (6 bases each). V was shortened by 1 base and J by 2 bases, with 11 bases between the two germline ends. CDR3 length: 16 amino acids. Germline V CDR1 and CDR2: SGHAT, FQNNGV. CDR3 region: CASSLVGGPNTGELFF. CDR3 DNA sequence: TGTGCCAGCAGCTTAGTAGGGGGGCCCAACACCGGGGAGCTGTTTTTT.

The chain employs TRBV7-2 and TRBJ1-6; D is ambiguous. The V end lost 5 bases, the J end lost 6 bases, and 14 bases lay between the germline ends. The CDR3 sequence is 15 residues long. CDR1 is SGHTA, CDR2 FQGNSA, per germline. CDR3 sequence (DNA): TGTGCCAGCAGCCGAAGCCCCGGACCTAATTCACCCCTCCACTTT. This encodes CASSRSPGPNSPLHF.

As concerns this clone: Compared with germline, one end of the junction differs, possibly owing to a read error. V is TRBV7-9 and J is TRBJ2-3; 10 bases agree with TRBD2. The CDR3 sequence is 12 residues long. The germline CDR1 and CDR2 sequences are SEHNR and FQNEAQ (reference sequence). CDR3: CRSGGSTDTQYF. In DNA, the CDR3 is TGCCGTAGCGGGGGGAGCACAGATACGCAGTATTTT.

This clone was seen a single time. The DNA is omitted, as the CDR3 cannot be located on it reliably, and the CDR3 follows TCRdb's listing. This chain links TRBV21-1 with TRBJ1-2; TRBD1 was called by the table and not checked on the DNA. TRBV21-1 is designated a pseudogene. The CDR3 extends over 19 residues, inclusive of both ends. The CDR3 sequence: CASQVGSGTPRNRPYGYTF.

The CDR3 here is CASRLAEYTGELFF. The CDR3 coding sequence is TGTGCCAGTAGACTAGCGGAATACACCGGGGAGCTGTTTTTT. The rearrangement joins TRBV19 to TRBJ2-2; TRBD2 agrees at 8 bases. Trimming at V came to 6 bases and at J to 3 bases, leaving 3 bases not matched to a gene. Germline assignment: CDR1 LNHDA and CDR2 SQIVND (reference sequence). There are 14 residues in the CDR3.

The chain has TRBV29-1 and TRBJ2-6; no reliable D call. Germline loops: CDR1 SQVTM, CDR2 ANQGSEA. V was shortened by 1 base and J by 4 bases, with 8 bases between the two germline ends. This CDR3 has 14 residues. The CDR3, as DNA: TGCAGCGTTGAAGTAAGTCCCGGGGCCAACGTCCTGACTTTC. Protein sequence: CSVEVSPGANVLTF.

The rearrangement joins TRBV10-3 to TRBJ2-5; TRBD2 matches 14 bases. The germline CDR1 and CDR2 sequences are ENHRY and SYGVKD. V shed 2 bases and J 3 bases; nucleotides not matched to a gene: 5. CDR3 length equals 17 residues. The CDR3 reads CAISEPPGLAGEETQYF. In nucleotides, the CDR3 is TGTGCCATCAGTGAGCCCCCGGGACTAGCGGGGGAAGAGACCCAGTACTTC.

The chain carries TRBV27 and TRBJ2-1; 16 positions agree with TRBD2. The CDR3 has 16 residues. Germline CDR1 reads MNHEY; CDR2 reads SMNVEV (reference sequence). Trimming took 6 bases from V and 10 from J; bases not matched to a gene: 9. The CDR3 sequence: CASSPGTSGRGREQFF. CDR3 DNA: TGTGCCAGCAGCCCCGGGACTAGCGGGAGGGGGAGGGAGCAGTTCTTC.

The chain employs TRBV5-6 and TRBJ2-7; D is unresolved. The CDR3 spans 10 residues. The V end was cut by 7 bases, the J end by 3 bases, with 5 bases between. Germline assignment: CDR1 SGHDT and CDR2 YYEEEE. This CDR3 reads CASGVYEQYF. Here the CDR3 DNA reads TGTGCCAGCGGGGTCTACGAGCAGTACTTC.

J is TRBJ2-3 and V is TRBV6-1; either TRBD1 or TRBD2 may supply D (5 bases each). The V end was cut by 11 bases, the J end by 0 bases, with 12 bases between. The CDR3 is 13 amino acids. Germline lookup yields CDR1 MNHNS and CDR2 SASEGT. The CDR3 bases are TGTGCCGATGGGGACGGCAGCACAGATACGCAGTATTTT. As protein: CADGDGSTDTQYF.

The chain recombines TRBV5-1 with TRBJ2-2; 7 bases match TRBD1. The CDR3 is 14 amino acids. V gave up 3 bases and J gave up 7 bases; unmatched junction bases: 6. The germline CDR1 and CDR2 sequences are SGHRS and YFSETQ. In DNA form, the CDR3 reads TGCGCCAGCAGCTCCTCAGGGGGTGGCGGGGAGCTGTTTTTT. This translates into CASSSSGGGGELFF.

The chain links TRBV19 to TRBJ2-3; no clear D gene. Germline CDR1 is LNHDA and CDR2 is SQIVND (reference sequence). This CDR3 is 14 amino acids long. The V end lost 1 base, the J end lost 0 bases, and 5 bases lay between the germline ends. The CDR3 is CASSIGQSTDTQYF. The DNA of the CDR3 is TGTGCCAGTAGTATAGGTCAGAGCACAGATACGCAGTATTTT.

This chain links TRBV7-2 with TRBJ2-1; D may be TRBD2 (6 bases). The V and J ends lost 1 base and 9 bases respectively, with 13 bases between them. This CDR3 spans 14 amino acids. Germline V gene lookup returns CDR1 SGHTA and CDR2 FQGNSA. The CDR3 DNA sequence: TGTGCCAGCAGCTTAGGCTTACTAGCAACTGAGCAGTTCTTC. Its protein product is CASSLGLLATEQFF.

This clone has a handful of counts. The chain employs TRBV19 and TRBJ2-3; D tentatively fits TRBD1 or TRBD2 (5 bases each). V was shortened by 6 bases and J by 12 bases, with 16 bases between the two germline ends. This CDR3 region has 12 residues. The V gene's germline CDR1 is LNHDA and CDR2 SQIVND (reference sequence). CDR3 DNA: TGTGCCAGTAGCTCCGGGACCAACAGTCAGTATTTT. This gives the protein CASSSGTNSQYF.

In its sample, this clone was seen once. The chain uses TRBV29-1 and TRBJ2-5, with D tentatively TRBD1 (7 bases). The germline V gene has CDR1 SQVTM and CDR2 ANQGSEA. With 6 bases removed from V and 2 bases from J, the gap between germline ends came to 10 bases. CDR3 length: 12 amino acids. The CDR3, as DNA: TGCAGCGTGGCGGGACAGCAAGAGACCCAGTACTTC. Translation gives CSVAGQQETQYF. The whole variable domain, remainder taken from reference TRBV29-1 and TRBJ2-5, is SAVISQKPSRDICQRGTSLTIQCQVDSQVTMMFWYRQQPGQSLTLIATANQGSEATYESGFVIDKFPISRPNLTFSTLTVSNMSPEDSSIYLCSVAGQQETQYFGPGTRLLVL.